The present entry profiles one T cell receptor beta chain with its context. Its antigen is unknown. Trimming removed 10 bases at V and 8 bases at J, with 15 bases between. CDR1 is SGHNT and CDR2 is YENEEA in the germline V gene. The CDR3 is made up of 12 amino acids. Sequencing used immunoSEQ multiplex PCR; TCRdb keeps in-frame clones, though not all of them. Of approximately 60,000 clones in the sample, around 91% were seen once. The data are from a study of OX40 agonist ivuxolimab in advanced cancers. General study findings and limits: CD8+ T cells were the subset that, on average, had more expanded clones than CD4+.

This TCR was sampled from an adult with an advanced solid tumor such as melanoma, head and neck, liver or kidney cancer. J is TRBJ1-5 and V is TRBV11-3; a weak D match, TRBD1 (6 bases). The sample in question was CD4+ or CD8+ T cells sorted from blood, obtained in a trial of the OX40 agonist ivuxolimab. The CDR3 sequence is CATRGGLEPQHF. The DNA of the CDR3 is TGTGCCACCCGAGGGGGTTTGGAGCCCCAGCATTTT.